These 5 T cell receptor beta chains originate from one sample sequenced in a study of technical replicates of blood from four donors. Only in-frame clones appear in the TCRdb table, and some are missing; sequencing was by immunoSEQ multiplex PCR. The repertoire holds approximately 87,000 clones, roughly 96% seen once, with roughly 0.3% in the top ten. Sequenced material: T cells isolated from PBMCs. Receptor source: a human donor in good health.

This chain joins TRBV28 and TRBJ1-2; a possible D gene is TRBD1 (5 bases). The CDR3 is made up of 15 amino acids. CDR1 is MDHEN and CDR2 is SYDVKM in the germline V gene. The V gene lost 4 bases and the J gene lost 4 bases, with 16 bases spanning the gap. For the CDR3, the DNA is TGTGCCAGCAGTTCCCTCAGCTTGACAGCCTATGGCTACACCTTC. It codes for CASSSLSLTAYGYTF.

J is TRBJ2-7 and V is TRBV5-4; D is undetermined. Germline lookup yields CDR1 SGHNT and CDR2 YYREEE (reference sequence). The CDR3 is 13 amino acids. The V gene lost 0 bases and the J gene lost 7 bases, with 11 bases spanning the gap. CDR3 loop: CASSLDLTREQYF. CDR3 DNA sequence: TGTGCCAGCAGCTTGGATCTAACGAGGGAGCAGTACTTC.

The V gene is TRBV6-5, the J gene TRBJ2-7; 8 bases map to TRBD1. V lost 2 bases and J lost 2; bases outside the gene matches: 8. Germline CDR1 reads MNHEY; CDR2 reads SVGAGI. The CDR3 spans 16 residues. This chain's CDR3 is CASSYTRTGFAYEQYF. The CDR3 DNA reads as TGTGCCAGCAGTTACACCAGGACAGGGTTCGCCTACGAGCAGTACTTC.

The CDR3 DNA reads TGTGCCAGGATTGGGACAGACTATGGCTACACCTTC. Its translation: CARIGTDYGYTF. V gene TRBV19 combines with J gene TRBJ1-2; 7 nucleotides align to TRBD1. Germline CDR1 and CDR2: LNHDA and SQIVND (reference sequence). This CDR3 is 12 amino acids long. V lost 9 bases to trimming and J lost 3 bases; unmatched junction nucleotides: 4.

This clone was seen once. In DNA form, the CDR3 reads TGTGCCAGCACCGACGGAGACTACGAGCAGTACTTC. Protein: CASTDGDYEQYF. This chain links TRBV27 with TRBJ2-7; D not resolved. This CDR3 has 12 residues. Trimming took 7 bases from V and 3 from J, leaving 10 bases between them. CDR1 is MNHEY and CDR2 is SMNVEV in the germline V gene (reference sequence).